This TCR beta chain was captured in a study of blood T cell repertoires in COVID-19. The repertoire was sequenced with immunoSEQ multiplex PCR; TCRdb's copy has only in-frame clones and lacks some. The table includes 65,000 to 80,000 clones, 82% detected once. V lost 6 bases, J lost 4 bases, and 12 bases lay in between. This CDR3 comprises 13 residues. This TCR derives from a man aged 50-59 years with acute or convalescent COVID-19. The source material was peripheral blood. The chain employs TRBV12-3 or TRBV12-4 and TRBJ1-2, with D possibly matching TRBD1 (5 bases). The CDR3 nucleotides are TGTGCCAGCAGCCCGACAGTTTTCTATGGCTACACCTTC. The encoded protein is CASSPTVFYGYTF.